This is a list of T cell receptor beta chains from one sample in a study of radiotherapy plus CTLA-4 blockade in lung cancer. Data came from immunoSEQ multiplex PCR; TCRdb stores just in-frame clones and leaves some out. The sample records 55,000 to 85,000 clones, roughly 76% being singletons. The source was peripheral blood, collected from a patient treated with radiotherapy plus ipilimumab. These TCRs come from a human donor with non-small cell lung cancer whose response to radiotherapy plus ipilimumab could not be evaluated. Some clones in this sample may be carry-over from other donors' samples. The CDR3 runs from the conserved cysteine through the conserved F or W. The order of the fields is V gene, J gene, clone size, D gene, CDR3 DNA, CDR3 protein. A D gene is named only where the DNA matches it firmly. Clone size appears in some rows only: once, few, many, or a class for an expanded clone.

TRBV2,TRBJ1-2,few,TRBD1,TGTGCCAGCCTGCCGGGACAGAGCTACTATGGCTACACCTTC,CASLPGQSYYGYTF
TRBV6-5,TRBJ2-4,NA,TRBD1,TGTGCCAGCAGTTACTCGTCGGACAGGGCTAGAAACATTCAGTACTTC,CASSYSSDRARNIQYF
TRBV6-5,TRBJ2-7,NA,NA,TGTGCCAGCAGTTACAGGGAGTCCCACGAGCAGTACTTC,CASSYRESHEQYF
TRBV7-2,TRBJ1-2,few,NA,TGTGCCAGCAGCTTGACAGGTTATGGCTACACCTTC,CASSLTGYGYTF
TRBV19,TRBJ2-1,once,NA,TGTGCCAGTACAGTCATAGGGCAGGGATCCAATGAGCAGTTCTTC,CASTVIGQGSNEQFF
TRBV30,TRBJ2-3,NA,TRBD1,TGTGCCTGGAGCAGGGGGCAGGCCCTGAGCACAGATACGCAGTATTTT,CAWSRGQALSTDTQYF
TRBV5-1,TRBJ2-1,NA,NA,TGCGCCAGCAGCTTGGCGGGGACTCTATCCTACAATGAGCAGTTCTTC,CASSLAGTLSYNEQFF
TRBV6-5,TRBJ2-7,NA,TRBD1,TGTGCCAGCACCCGACAGGGTCCCTACGAGCAGTACTTC,CASTRQGPYEQYF
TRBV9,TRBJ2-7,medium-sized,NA,TGTGCCAGCAGCGTCCGTGCGGAACCCTCCTACGAGCAGTACTTC,CASSVRAEPSYEQYF
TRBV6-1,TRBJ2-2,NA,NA,TGTGCCAGCAGTGAATTTATCGCGAACACCGGGGAGCTGTTTTTT,CASSEFIANTGELFF
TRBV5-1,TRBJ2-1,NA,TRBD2,TGCGCCAGCAGCGAACCTAGCGGGGGGGCCGTGGATGAGCAGTTCTTC,CASSEPSGGAVDEQFF
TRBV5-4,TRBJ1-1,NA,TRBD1,TGTGCCAGCAGCCCCCCGGGACAGATGAACACTGAAGCTTTCTTT,CASSPPGQMNTEAFF
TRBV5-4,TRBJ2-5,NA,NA,TGTGCCAGCAGCTTGAGGGGGGGCGGAGAGACCCAGTACTTC,CASSLRGGGETQYF
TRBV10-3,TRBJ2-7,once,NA,TGTGCCATCAGTGACAGCTCCTACGAGCAGTACTTC,CAISDSSYEQYF
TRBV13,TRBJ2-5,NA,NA,TGTGCCAGCAGCTTAGGCCCTAGCAACCAAGAGACCCAGTACTTC,CASSLGPSNQETQYF
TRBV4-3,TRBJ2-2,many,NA,TGCGCCAGCAGCCAAGATTTCCCAGGGGTTGGCGGGGAGCTGTTTTTT,CASSQDFPGVGGELFF
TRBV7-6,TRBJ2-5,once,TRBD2,TGTGCCAGCAGCTTCACCGGGGGACTAGTCCAAGAGACCCAGTACTTC,CASSFTGGLVQETQYF
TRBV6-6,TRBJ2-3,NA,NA,TGTGCCAGCAGTGGGATTACAGGGAAAACAGATACGCAGTATTTT,CASSGITGKTDTQYF
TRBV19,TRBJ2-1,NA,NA,TGTGCCAGTAGTATAGTCCAAACGGGTGAGCAGTTCTTC,CASSIVQTGEQFF
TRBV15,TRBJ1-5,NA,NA,TGTGCCACCAGCAGAGGCGACGGTCTGCGGCAGCCCCAGCATTTT,CATSRGDGLRQPQHF
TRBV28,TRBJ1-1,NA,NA,TGTGCCAGCAGTTTGTCTCAGTCTGGTGAAGCTTTCTTT,CASSLSQSGEAFF
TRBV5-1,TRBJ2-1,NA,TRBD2,TGCGCCAGCAGCTTCACCGGGACTAGCGGGGGGGTTTACAATGAGCAGTTCTTC,CASSFTGTSGGVYNEQFF
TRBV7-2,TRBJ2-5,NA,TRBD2,TGTGCCAGCAGCTTGAGAGCGGGGGGGTTCCAAGAGACCCAGTACTTC,CASSLRAGGFQETQYF
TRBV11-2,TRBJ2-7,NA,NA,TGTGCCAGCAGCTTTAGAGTTGGCCCTGACAGTTCCAAAGAATACGAGCAGTACTTC,CASSFRVGPDSSKEYEQYF
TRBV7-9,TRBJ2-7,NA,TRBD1,TGTGCCAGCAGCTTTAAAGGGACAGGGGGCTACGAGCAGTACTTC,CASSFKGTGGYEQYF
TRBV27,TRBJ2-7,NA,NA,TGTGCCAGCAGTCCGGGACAGGGGAGGTATAGCGGGGGGGCCTCCTACGAGCAGTACTTC,CASSPGQGRYSGGASYEQYF
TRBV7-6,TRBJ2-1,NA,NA,TGTGCCAGCAGCTTATTAGCAGACAATGAGCAGTTCTTC,CASSLLADNEQFF
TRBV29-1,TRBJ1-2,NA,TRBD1,TGCAGCGTTAGGTTGACAGGGGTGAGCGGCTACACCTTC,CSVRLTGVSGYTF
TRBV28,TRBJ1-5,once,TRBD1,TGTGCCAGCAGTTTGGACAGGGGCAGACAGCCCCAGCATTTT,CASSLDRGRQPQHF
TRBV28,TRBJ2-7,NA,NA,TGTGCCAGCAGTTCCGGAGGGGACAGATCCTACGAGCAGTACTTC,CASSSGGDRSYEQYF
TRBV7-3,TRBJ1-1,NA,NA,TGTGCCAGCAGCTTATTAAGGGACTCTGAAGCTTTCTTT,CASSLLRDSEAFF
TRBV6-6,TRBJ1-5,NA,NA,TGTGCCAGCAGTATCCATTCCGGGAATCAGCCCCAGCATTTT,CASSIHSGNQPQHF